Listed below are T cell receptor beta chains from one sample, sequenced in a study of PD-L1 blockade in urothelial cancer. Data came from immunoSEQ multiplex PCR; TCRdb stores just in-frame clones and leaves some out. This sample yields 20,000 to 30,000 clones, of which approximately 88% are seen a single time; 9.6% belongs to the top ten. The specimen comprised PBMCs, sampled around atezolizumab (anti-PD-L1) treatment. The receptors were gathered from a man in his 70s with urothelial cancer. CDR3s include the opening cysteine and the closing phenylalanine or tryptophan. Fields, in order: J gene, V gene, clone size, D gene, CDR3 protein, CDR3 DNA. D genes are given only for firm matches. Rows may omit the clone size; those that give it use once, few, many or a size class.

>TRBJ2-6|TRBV4-2|NA|NA
CASSQGIPAGANVLTF
TGTGCCAGCAGCCAAGGAATACCGGCTGGGGCCAACGTCCTGACTTTC
>TRBJ2-7|TRBV28|NA|NA
CASSGNAYEQYF
TGTGCCAGCAGTGGCAATGCCTACGAGCAGTACTTC
>TRBJ1-2|TRBV5-1|once|TRBD1
CASSLFPQGDYGYTF
TGCGCCAGCAGCTTGTTCCCACAGGGGGACTATGGCTACACCTTC
>TRBJ1-1|TRBV29-1|NA|NA
CSAGHPNTEAFF
TGCAGCGCTGGACATCCGAACACTGAAGCTTTCTTT
>TRBJ1-5|TRBV5-5|few|TRBD1
CASSLAEQGISNQPQHF
TGTGCCAGCAGCTTGGCCGAACAGGGGATTAGCAATCAGCCCCAGCATTTT
>TRBJ2-1|TRBV4-2|NA|TRBD2
CASSQAGGLALQFF
TGTGCCAGCAGCCAAGCCGGAGGACTAGCCCTGCAGTTCTTC
>TRBJ1-3|TRBV4-2|NA|TRBD1
CASSPEQGALGNTIYF
TGTGCCAGCAGCCCCGAACAGGGGGCGTTAGGAAACACCATATATTTT
>TRBJ2-3|TRBV6-1|NA|TRBD1
CASSDQGASTDTQYF
TGTGCCAGCAGTGATCAGGGGGCAAGCACAGATACGCAGTATTTT
>TRBJ1-1|TRBV7-3|once|NA
CASSYDRNTEAFF
TGTGCCAGCAGCTACGACAGGAACACTGAAGCTTTCTTT
>TRBJ2-1|TRBV7-6|NA|NA
CASSLETGSYNEQFF
TGTGCCAGCAGCTTAGAGACAGGATCCTACAATGAGCAGTTCTTC
>TRBJ2-3|TRBV18|NA|NA
CASSLQGGGDTQYF
TGTGCCAGCTCACTGCAGGGAGGCGGCGATACGCAGTATTTT
>TRBJ2-7|TRBV28|once|TRBD2
CASGLAGAYEQYF
TGTGCCAGCGGACTAGCGGGGGCCTACGAGCAGTACTTC
>TRBJ2-5|TRBV30|NA|NA
CARSWLETQYF
TGTGCCCGTAGCTGGCTGGAGACCCAGTACTTC
>TRBJ1-1|TRBV7-9|medium-sized|NA
CASSLTQGNTEAFF
TGTGCCAGCAGCTTAACGCAGGGAAACACTGAAGCTTTCTTT
>TRBJ2-1|TRBV2|NA|TRBD2
CASNNQLAEGRNEQFF
TGTGCCAGCAACAACCAGCTAGCGGAGGGCAGGAATGAGCAGTTCTTC
>TRBJ1-3|TRBV6-5|NA|NA
CASSYSTSPGNTIYF
TGTGCCAGCAGTTACTCGACAAGTCCTGGAAACACCATATATTTT
>TRBJ1-3|TRBV19|NA|NA
CASSSNLRASGNTIYF
TGTGCCAGTAGCTCTAATCTTCGCGCCTCTGGAAACACCATATATTTT
>TRBJ1-2|TRBV19|once|NA
CASSSSRANLYGYTF
TGTGCCAGTAGTTCCAGCAGGGCGAACCTCTATGGCTACACCTTC
>TRBJ2-3|TRBV10-2|NA|NA
CASRDRETDTQYF
TGCGCCAGCAGAGACCGGGAGACAGATACGCAGTATTTT
>TRBJ2-1|TRBV2|NA|TRBD2
CASSDPSGFYNEQFF
TGTGCCAGCAGTGATCCTAGCGGGTTCTACAATGAGCAGTTCTTC
>TRBJ2-7|TRBV6-1|NA|TRBD1
CASSERDRQSYEQYF
TGTGCCAGCAGTGAAAGGGACAGGCAGTCCTACGAGCAGTACTTC
>TRBJ2-1|TRBV2|NA|NA
CASSENGSGNEQFF
TGTGCCAGCAGTGAAAACGGCAGCGGCAATGAGCAGTTCTTC
>TRBJ2-2|TRBV6-1|few|NA
CASSEGQNTGELFF
TGTGCCAGCAGTGAAGGGCAGAACACCGGGGAGCTGTTTTTT
>TRBJ2-2|TRBV6-1|NA|TRBD1
CASSGAGGTSTGELFF
TGTGCCAGCAGTGGGGCAGGGGGTACGAGCACCGGGGAGCTGTTTTTT
>TRBJ1-1|TRBV5-3|NA|TRBD1
CARSNDREDRNTEAFF
TGTGCCAGAAGCAACGACAGGGAGGACAGAAACACTGAAGCTTTCTTT
>TRBJ2-1|TRBV6-1|NA|TRBD2
CASVVSGTPYNEQFF
TGTGCCAGCGTTGTAAGCGGGACCCCTTACAATGAGCAGTTCTTC
>TRBJ2-1|TRBV5-1|NA|NA
CASSLGGSGNEQFF
TGCGCCAGCAGCTTGGGTGGGAGTGGAAATGAGCAGTTCTTC
>TRBJ2-1|TRBV7-3|NA|TRBD1
CASSFGTGGHNEQFF
TGTGCCAGCAGCTTTGGGACAGGGGGCCACAATGAGCAGTTCTTC
>TRBJ2-1|TRBV2|NA|TRBD2
CASVSTSGEYNEQFF
TGTGCCAGCGTTTCTACTAGCGGGGAGTACAATGAGCAGTTCTTC
>TRBJ2-2|TRBV5-8|NA|TRBD1
CASTPMTGGWTGELFF
TGTGCCAGCACCCCCATGACAGGGGGTTGGACCGGGGAGCTGTTTTTT
>TRBJ2-7|TRBV19|NA|TRBD1
CASGTADYEQYF
TGTGCCAGTGGGACAGCCGACTACGAGCAGTACTTC
>TRBJ1-5|TRBV19|NA|NA
CASSVITWGGQPQHF
TGTGCCAGTAGTGTCATCACCTGGGGGGGTCAGCCCCAGCATTTT
>TRBJ1-1|TRBV29-1|NA|NA
CSPGLAENTEAFF
TGCAGCCCTGGGTTAGCAGAGAACACTGAAGCTTTCTTT
>TRBJ2-3|TRBV21-1|NA|NA
CASSKRPSTDTQYF
TGTGCCAGCAGCAAGAGGCCCAGCACAGATACGCAGTATTTT
>TRBJ2-7|TRBV29-1|few|NA
CSGRTANYEQYF
TGCAGCGGACGGACAGCTAACTACGAGCAGTACTTC
>TRBJ1-1|TRBV11-1|NA|NA
CASSLRRDTEAFF
TGTGCCAGCAGCTTAAGACGGGACACTGAAGCTTTCTTT
>TRBJ1-1|TRBV28|NA|NA
CATQGNPTNTEAFF
TGTGCCACCCAGGGGAATCCCACGAACACTGAAGCTTTCTTT
>TRBJ2-4|TRBV28|NA|NA
CASSGGQLKNIQYF
TGTGCCAGCAGCGGTGGACAGCTCAAAAACATTCAGTACTTC
>TRBJ2-1|TRBV19|NA|NA
CASSISVEANEQFF
TGTGCCAGTAGTATCTCTGTCGAGGCAAATGAGCAGTTCTTC
>TRBJ2-7|TRBV28|once|NA
CASSSLRELVSYEQYF
TGTGCCAGCAGTTCCCTTCGGGAATTGGTCTCCTACGAGCAGTACTTC
>TRBJ2-5|TRBV28|NA|NA
CASSQQPETQYF
TGTGCCAGCAGCCAACAGCCGGAGACCCAGTACTTC
>TRBJ2-1|TRBV6-5|once|TRBD2
CASCTSGPPDEQFF
TGTGCCAGCTGCACTAGCGGGCCCCCGGATGAGCAGTTCTTC
>TRBJ2-7|TRBV30|NA|NA
CAWSAQTGYEQYF
TGTGCCTGGAGTGCCCAGACAGGCTACGAGCAGTACTTC
>TRBJ2-2|TRBV15|NA|NA
CATSRDLPADKITGELFF
TGTGCCACCAGCAGAGATTTGCCAGCGGATAAGATTACCGGGGAGCTGTTTTTT
>TRBJ2-4|TRBV30|NA|NA
CAAGTRKNIQYF
TGTGCCGCCGGGACTCGCAAAAACATTCAGTACTTC
>TRBJ1-2|TRBV18|NA|TRBD1
CASSARDRPLHPYGYTF
TGTGCCAGCTCAGCCCGGGACAGGCCTTTACACCCCTATGGCTACACCTTC
>TRBJ2-7|TRBV30|NA|NA
CAWSVAGQSSYEQYF
TGTGCCTGGAGTGTAGCGGGCCAGAGCTCCTACGAGCAGTACTTC
>TRBJ1-3|TRBV6-5|NA|TRBD1
CASRGRGRGGNTIYF
TGTGCCAGCAGAGGCAGGGGGCGAGGGGGAAACACCATATATTTT
>TRBJ2-6|TRBV28|NA|TRBD2
CAVLRGGSGANVLTF
TGTGCCGTTCTCCGGGGGGGCTCTGGGGCCAACGTCCTGACTTTC
>TRBJ2-7|TRBV5-1|NA|NA
CASSSLSRAYEQYF
TGCGCCAGCAGCTCCCTCAGCCGGGCCTACGAGCAGTACTTC
>TRBJ2-5|TRBV6-5|NA|TRBD1
CASSYGTGQETQYF
TGTGCCAGCAGTTACGGGACAGGTCAAGAGACCCAGTACTTC
>TRBJ2-2|TRBV7-9|NA|TRBD1
CASSPPGGRRTGELFF
TGTGCCAGCAGCCCCCCAGGGGGCAGGCGGACCGGGGAGCTGTTTTTT